This entry lists 31 T cell receptor beta chains sequenced from one sample in a study of human T cells and chemical hapten exposure (dated by TCRdb to the early 2020s). Libraries were built with RACE. The listed sequencing device is NextSeq 500. Using fastp at Q25 and MiXCR, TCRdb reprocessed the public reads and kept productive beta chains. Rows are combined by CDR3 protein, so each entry shows the most common genes and DNA. A total of over 35,000 distinct CDR3 sequences appear in this sample, about 10% of them only once. Roughly 6% of the sample goes to the ten largest clones. This specimen's time point label, per the study, means: pre-sensitization, week 0. In light of the paper, this sample's treatment or condition label describes: therapeutic diphenylcyclopropenone sensitization with weekly scalp DPC. This specimen was whole blood, taken in connection with sensitization to the hapten diphenylcyclopropenone (DPC). These receptors were collected from a young man with alopecia areata. Some clones in this sample may be carry-over from other donors' samples.

The chain combines TRBV7-2 with TRBJ2-6; no firm D call. Per germline, CDR1 SGHTA and CDR2 FQGNSA. The CDR3 is made up of 13 amino acids. V was clipped by 3 bases and J by 1 base, with 1 base between them. CDR3 residues: CASSFSGANVLTF. The DNA for the CDR3 is TGTGCCAGCAGCTTTTCTGGGGCCAACGTCCTGACTTTC.

This clonotype was picked up many times. The rearrangement joins TRBV18 to TRBJ2-1, with TRBD2 matching over 8 bases. Looked up from germline, CDR1 is KGHSH and CDR2 is LQKENI. This CDR3 has 16 amino acids. With 4 bases clipped from V and 9 bases from J, the junction kept 14 bases outside the gene matches. For the CDR3, the DNA is TGTGCCAGCTCACTTACCGGGACTAGTGTTGTTGGTGAGCAGTTCTTC. Amino acids: CASSLTGTSVVGEQFF.

There are many counts of this clonotype. The V and J genes are TRBV11-2 and TRBJ2-1; D is possibly TRBD2 (6 bases). The length of the CDR3 is 17 residues. The germline V gene encodes CDR1 SGHAT and CDR2 FQNNGV. With 5 bases removed from V and 0 bases from J, the gap between germline ends came to 17 bases. The CDR3 reads CASSVSGSPSSYNEQFF. CDR3 coding DNA: TGTGCCAGCAGCGTAAGCGGGTCACCAAGCTCCTACAATGAGCAGTTCTTC.

This clonotype has just a few counts. This chain joins TRBV12-3 or TRBV12-4 and TRBJ1-6; 10 nucleotides line up with TRBD1. V was clipped by 6 bases and J by 2 bases; unmatched bases: 4. CDR3 size: 16 residues. CDR3 residues: CASRSGTGAYNSPLHF. The CDR3 nucleotides are TGTGCCAGCAGGTCCGGGACAGGGGCCTATAATTCACCCCTCCACTTT.

This clonotype was detected ten times or more. The junction differs from germline at one of its ends, possibly a read error. The CDR3 DNA reads TGCGCCAGCAGCGCGGCATGGACAGTCCCTCTAGCATTT. Its translation is CASSAAWTVPLAF. The chain uses TRBV10-1 and TRBJ2-3, with D perhaps matching TRBD1 (6 bases). The CDR3 covers 13 residues. Per germline, CDR1 WNHNN and CDR2 SYGVQD (reference sequence).

This clonotype has at least ten counts. The V gene is TRBV12-3 or TRBV12-4, the J gene TRBJ2-1, with TRBD2 identical over 10 bases. The V segment lost 1 base and the J segment 6 bases; nucleotides outside the gene matches: 3. The CDR3 has 15 amino acids. This chain's CDR3 is CASSLVAGGFNEQFF. CDR3 DNA sequence: TGTGCCAGCAGTTTAGTAGCGGGAGGCTTCAATGAGCAGTTCTTC.

This clonotype was recorded at least ten times. The chain links TRBV5-5 to TRBJ2-7, with 8 bases aligning to TRBD1. The CDR3 length is 15 residues. The trim removed 3 bases at V and 5 bases at J, leaving 10 bases unmatched. The germline V gene has CDR1 SGHKS and CDR2 YYEKEE (reference sequence). The CDR3 reads CASSYTDREPNEQYV. The CDR3, as DNA: TGTGCCAGCAGCTACACGGACAGGGAGCCAAACGAGCAGTACGTC.

This clonotype was seen more than once but under ten times. The chain joins TRBV27 to TRBJ2-7; 12 nucleotides match TRBD2. V was clipped by 5 bases and J by 2 bases; unmatched bases: 13. The CDR3 spans 18 residues. In germline, CDR1 is MNHEY, CDR2 SMNVEV (reference sequence). The CDR3 bases are TGTGCCAGCAGTCTCGTGATAGGGACTAGCGGGCGCGCCTACGAGCAGTACTTC. It codes for CASSLVIGTSGRAYEQYF.

A few counts support this clonotype. The chain joins TRBV27 to TRBJ2-3; D is uncertain. The CDR3 sequence is 14 residues long. Germline values: CDR1 MNHEY, CDR2 SMNVEV (reference sequence). Trimming removed 6 bases from V and 2 bases from J, with 12 bases in between. This CDR3 reads CASRRPEYTDTQYF. The DNA for the CDR3 is TGTGCCAGCAGGAGACCAGAATACACAGATACGCAGTATTTT.

A note on this clonotype: A much larger clonotype is one base distant, so this may be a read error. V is TRBV2 and J is TRBJ2-2, with 12 positions matching TRBD2. Germline loops: CDR1 SNHLY, CDR2 FYNNEI. Trimming removed 2 bases from V and 9 bases from J; junction bases left unmatched: 7. This CDR3 contains 16 residues. CDR3 sequence: CASSERLAGAAWELFF. In nucleotides, the CDR3 is TGTGCCAGCAGTGAACGACTAGCGGGAGCTGCCTGGGAGCTGTTTTTT.

This clonotype was counted ten times or more. This chain links TRBV7-9 with TRBJ2-2; D is perhaps TRBD1 (6 bases). CDR1 is SEHNR and CDR2 is FQNEAQ in the germline V gene (reference sequence). The V and J ends lost 6 bases and 5 bases respectively, with 25 bases between them. The CDR3 is 18 amino acids. CDR3 bases: TGTGCCAGCAGTAACCCTCTCGGAGACAGGCCAACGACCGGGGAGCTGTTTTTT. It codes for CASSNPLGDRPTTGELFF.

This clonotype turned up a few times. The genes are TRBV7-2 and TRBJ2-3; D gene unclear. The CDR3 contains 13 residues. V lost 5 bases, J lost 10 bases, and 16 bases lay in between. Germline lookup yields CDR1 SGHTA and CDR2 FQGNSA. The CDR3 nucleotides read TGTGCCAGCAGCGGTGACTCCTTTGGGGCGCAGTATTTT. It translates to CASSGDSFGAQYF.

The chain combines TRBV5-4 with TRBJ2-3, with D maybe TRBD1 (6 bases). The CDR3 is 14 amino acids. Per germline, CDR1 SGHNT and CDR2 YYREEE (reference sequence). V was cut by 4 bases and J by 6 bases, with 15 bases left in between. CDR3 sequence (DNA): TGTGCCAGCAGCCCCGGACAGCGGACGGATACGCAGTATTTT. Residues: CASSPGQRTDTQYF.

This clonotype was seen ten or more times. The rearrangement links TRBV6-2 or TRBV6-3 to TRBJ2-7; 8 bases align to TRBD2. Trimming took 6 bases from V and 5 from J; bases not matched to a gene: 15. CDR1 is MNHEY and CDR2 is SVGEGT in the germline V gene. This CDR3 contains 16 residues. CDR3 residues: CASSTHIAGKSHEQYV. As DNA, the CDR3 is TGTGCCAGCAGCACACATATAGCGGGAAAATCCCACGAGCAGTACGTC.

The chain carries TRBV10-3 and TRBJ1-1, with TRBD1 identical over 7 bases. Germline V CDR1 and CDR2: ENHRY, SYGVKD. V dropped 4 bases and J dropped 2; count of bases not matched to a gene: 4. The CDR3 covers 14 residues. CDR3 sequence: CAISAGGRNTEAFF. The CDR3 region has the DNA TGTGCCATCAGTGCAGGGGGAAGAAACACTGAAGCTTTCTTT.

This clonotype was seen only a few times. V gene TRBV6-5 combines with J gene TRBJ2-2; tentative D call: TRBD2 (5 bases). The ends were cut back, 5 bases at V and 4 bases at J, with 17 bases in the middle. CDR3 length: 16 residues. Per germline, CDR1 MNHEY and CDR2 SVGAGI. The chain's CDR3 is CASSRRLIPSTGELFF. The DNA for the CDR3 is TGTGCCAGCAGTCGTCGACTAATCCCCAGCACCGGGGAGCTGTTTTTT.

The V and J genes are TRBV12-5 and TRBJ1-2, with 8 bases that match TRBD1. V lost 6 bases, J lost 4 bases, and 10 bases stayed unmatched. CDR3 length: 15 amino acids. Germline V lookup: CDR1 LGHNT, CDR2 FRNRAP. CDR3 in amino acids: CASGPPDRATYGYTF. Written as DNA, the CDR3 is TGTGCTAGTGGCCCCCCGGACAGGGCCACCTATGGCTACACCTTC. The full variable domain, its missing parts supplied by reference TRBV12-5 and TRBJ1-2, is DARVTQTPRHKVTEMGQEVTMRCQPILGHNTVFWYRQTMMQGLELLAYFRNRAPLDDSGMPKDRFSAEMPDATLATLKIQPSEPRDSAVYFCASGPPDRATYGYTFGSGTRLTVV.

CDR3 sequence (DNA): TGTGCCAGCTCACTGGGGACTAGCGGGATCATAGGTGAGCAGTTCTTC. This sequence encodes CASSLGTSGIIGEQFF. The chain employs TRBV18 and TRBJ2-1; 13 bases are a match to TRBD2. The CDR3 has 16 residues. V was clipped by 4 bases and J by 9 bases; unmatched bases: 9. CDR1 KGHSH and CDR2 LQKENI come from the germline V gene.

The chain couples TRBV10-2 to TRBJ2-1; 11 bases line up with TRBD2. The V gene's germline CDR1 is WSHSY and CDR2 SAAADI. Trimming cost V 2 bases and J 9 bases; bases outside gene matches: 12. CDR3 length: 17 residues. The CDR3: CASSEHRLAGRMGEQFF. In nucleotides, the CDR3 is TGCGCCAGCAGTGAGCATCGACTAGCGGGAAGGATGGGTGAGCAGTTCTTC.

This clonotype was counted ten times or more. V is TRBV7-9 and J is TRBJ2-4; a weak D match, TRBD1 (6 bases). Germline values: CDR1 SEHNR, CDR2 FQNEAQ (reference sequence). Trimming removed 1 base from V and 4 bases from J, with 8 bases in between. The CDR3 contains 14 residues. In DNA, the CDR3 is TGTGCCAGCAGCTTAGGACAGGAGAAAAACATTCAGTACTTC. This gives the protein CASSLGQEKNIQYF.

In its sample, this clonotype was seen many times. V and J are TRBV29-1 and TRBJ2-3; 10 nucleotides agree with TRBD1. The CDR3 loop spans 13 amino acids. V gave up 7 bases and J gave up 3 bases; unmatched junction bases: 4. The germline V gene has CDR1 SQVTM and CDR2 ANQGSEA. The CDR3 region is CSGGDRGTDTQYF. The CDR3 DNA follows: TGCAGCGGGGGGGACAGGGGTACAGATACGCAGTATTTT.

The sample holds a few counts of this clonotype. The chain carries TRBV5-1 and TRBJ2-5; 7 bases match TRBD1. The CDR3 has 14 residues. Losses at the gene ends were 3 bases for V and 1 base for J; bases not matched to a gene: 3. From germline, CDR1 is SGHRS and CDR2 YFSETQ. CDR3 bases: TGCGCCAGCAGCTGGGGGACAGCCCAAGAGACCCAGTACTTC. The encoded protein is CASSWGTAQETQYF. Based on the CDR3 plus reference TRBV5-1 and TRBJ2-5, the full variable domain is KAGVTQTPRYLIKTRGQQVTLSCSPISGHRSVSWYQQTPGQGLQFLFEYFSETQRNKGNFPGRFSGRQFSNSRSEMNVSTLELGDSALYLCASSWGTAQETQYFGPGTRLLVL.

This clonotype was seen many times. This chain uses TRBV19 with TRBJ2-2, with 8 bases identical to TRBD1. Germline loops: CDR1 LNHDA, CDR2 SQIVND (reference sequence). The V and J ends lost 3 bases and 4 bases, in that order; junction bases with no gene match: 7. This CDR3 is 16 amino acids long. Written as DNA, the CDR3 is TGTGCCAGTAGTATCCGGACAGGGTTGTTCACCGGGGAGCTGTTTTTT. Protein product: CASSIRTGLFTGELFF.

In its sample, this clonotype was seen a few times. The rearrangement links TRBV6-6 to TRBJ2-7; D call uncertain. The length of the CDR3 is 13 residues. The V end lost 0 bases, the J end lost 5 bases, and 8 bases lay between the germline ends. The germline V gene encodes CDR1 MNHNY and CDR2 SVGAGI (reference sequence). CDR3 residues: CASSYSGVNEQYV. CDR3 nucleotide sequence: TGTGCCAGCAGTTACTCTGGGGTTAACGAGCAGTACGTC.

This chain connects TRBV27 to TRBJ2-5; 7 bases are shared with TRBD2. Per germline, CDR1 MNHEY and CDR2 SMNVEV (reference sequence). V shed 1 base, J shed 1 base, and the junction held 0 bases outside the gene matches. The CDR3 extends over 14 amino acids. The CDR3 protein is CASSLWGGQETQYF. CDR3 in DNA: TGTGCCAGCAGTTTATGGGGGGGCCAAGAGACCCAGTACTTC.

This clonotype was counted only a few times. This chain links TRBV20-1 with TRBJ2-7, with 7 bases matching TRBD2. This CDR3 comprises 12 residues. Germline loops: CDR1 DFQATT, CDR2 SNEGSKA (reference sequence). V gave up 4 bases and J gave up 2 bases; unmatched junction bases: 2. CDR3: CSANRGAYEQYF. The CDR3 DNA reads as TGCAGTGCTAATCGGGGGGCCTACGAGCAGTACTTC.

This clonotype was seen a single time. This chain joins TRBV5-1 and TRBJ2-3; D is unresolved. V was trimmed by 0 bases and J by 0 bases, leaving 5 bases between them. Germline-derived CDR1 and CDR2 are SGHRS and YFSETQ. The CDR3 has 14 residues. CDR3: CASSLGQSTDTQYF. The CDR3 DNA follows: TGCGCCAGCAGCTTGGGCCAGAGCACAGATACGCAGTATTTT. The complete variable domain, with remaining parts taken from reference TRBV5-1 and TRBJ2-3, reads KAGVTQTPRYLIKTRGQQVTLSCSPISGHRSVSWYQQTPGQGLQFLFEYFSETQRNKGNFPGRFSGRQFSNSRSEMNVSTLELGDSALYLCASSLGQSTDTQYFGPGTRLTVL.

Only a few counts were recorded for this clonotype. The chain links TRBV4-3 to TRBJ1-5; 9 nucleotides match TRBD1. The CDR3 contains 16 residues. J lost 5 bases, V lost 4 bases, and 9 bases had no gene match. Germline V gives CDR1 LGHNA, CDR2 YSLEER. CDR3 DNA: TGCGCCAGCAGCCTGGTCCTGGGGACAGGGCATCAGCCCCAGCATTTT. It codes for CASSLVLGTGHQPQHF.

This clonotype was observed at least ten times. V is TRBV6-5 and J is TRBJ1-2; 10 bases agree with TRBD1. V lost 9 bases and J lost 8; bases outside the gene matches: 6. There are 12 residues in the CDR3. Germline V lookup: CDR1 MNHEY, CDR2 SVGAGI. This chain's CDR3 is CASIGTGVGYTF. The CDR3 DNA is TGTGCCAGTATCGGGACAGGGGTCGGCTACACCTTC.

There are many counts of this clonotype. The chain links TRBV6-1 to TRBJ2-1; 13 nucleotides match TRBD2. The CDR3 extends over 16 amino acids. The germline V gene encodes CDR1 MNHNS and CDR2 SASEGT. V gave up 8 bases and J gave up 3 bases; unmatched junction bases: 7. This chain's CDR3 is CASPGLAGAFYNEQFF. The CDR3, as DNA: TGTGCCAGCCCCGGACTAGCGGGGGCCTTCTACAATGAGCAGTTCTTC.

This clonotype was recorded many times. The gene calls are TRBV19 and TRBJ2-5; D possibly corresponds to TRBD2 (5 bases). Germline V gene lookup returns CDR1 LNHDA and CDR2 SQIVND (reference sequence). This CDR3 has 14 residues. V was pared by 3 bases and J by 2 bases, with 10 bases between. The CDR3 spells CASSIFGGQETQYF. The CDR3 nucleotides are TGTGCCAGTAGTATTTTCGGCGGGCAAGAGACCCAGTACTTC.